This TCR beta chain is drawn from a study of blood T cell repertoires in COVID-19. Study details: Researchers got acute and convalescent COVID-19 samples from the United States, Italy and Spain.

How the authors handled the data: Estimates of nucleated cell counts were drawn from the amplification of reference gene primers. Method: immunoSEQ multiplex PCR; TCRdb's copy keeps in-frame clones and lacks some. The V and J calls and clone size are taken from that table; D and trimming were inferred from the DNA. The top ten hold around 6.9% of the sample, which has 150,000 to 250,000 clones, about 80% seen once. The CDR3 sequence is 14 residues long. Trimming cost V 5 bases and J 3 bases; bases outside gene matches: 5. Germline V gene lookup returns CDR1 SGHTA and CDR2 FQGNSA. The chain employs TRBV7-2 and TRBJ2-7; 9 positions agree with TRBD1. The TCR was taken from a human donor with acute or convalescent COVID-19. The donor label of this sample is uncertain. The source material was peripheral blood. In nucleotides, the CDR3 is TGTGCCAGCAGCAAACAGGGGGCGAACTACGAGCAGTACTTC. Translating it yields CASSKQGANYEQYF.